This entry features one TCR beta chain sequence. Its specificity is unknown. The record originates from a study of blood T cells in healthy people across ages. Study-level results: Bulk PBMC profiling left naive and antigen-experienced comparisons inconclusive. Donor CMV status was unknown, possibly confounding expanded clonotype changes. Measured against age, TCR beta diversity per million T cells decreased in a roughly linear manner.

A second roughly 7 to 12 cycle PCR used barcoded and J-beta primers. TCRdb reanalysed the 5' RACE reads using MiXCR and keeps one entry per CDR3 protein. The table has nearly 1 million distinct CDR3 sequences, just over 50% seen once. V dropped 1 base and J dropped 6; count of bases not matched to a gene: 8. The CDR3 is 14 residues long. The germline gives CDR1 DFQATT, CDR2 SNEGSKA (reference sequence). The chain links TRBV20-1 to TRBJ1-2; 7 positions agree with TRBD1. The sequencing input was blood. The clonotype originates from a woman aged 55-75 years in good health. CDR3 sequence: CSARVPGGEHGYTF. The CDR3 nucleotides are TGCAGTGCTAGAGTGCCAGGGGGAGAGCATGGCTACACCTTC.